This TCR beta chain emerged from a study of T cell responses to AZD1222 COVID-19 vaccine (dated by TCRdb to the early 2020s). Regarding the study in general: Because spike-specific TCR depth and breadth did not differ between the two schedules, AZD1222 recipients who got a second dose at roughly 4 weeks were pooled with those who got a second dose at roughly 12 weeks. Trial participants were enrolled by age into subgroups of 18-55, 56-69 and 70-plus years, and around 150, 29 and 61 TCR-sequenced participants, respectively, were included in these subgroups. A total of about 240 trial participants underwent TCR sequencing, of whom 200 to 220 received two doses of AZD1222 and around 26 received two doses of the MenACWY control vaccine.

Details on this clone: Which antigen it targets is not known. No much larger clonotype is one base removed from it; base qualities were not supplied.

The CDR3 regions of human TCRbeta chains were subjected to immunosequencing. The paper's data handling went like this. Repertoire TCRs were matched against a reference library of SARS-CoV-2-specific TCRs generated with the MIRA antigen-specificity platform. Breadth meant the fraction of unique TCRs that were SARS-CoV-2-associated, whereas depth meant the fraction of total T cells that were SARS-CoV-2-associated. Using the MIRA data, every spike-specific TCR was mapped to the spike region that the TCR reacted to and assigned to either a CD4 or a CD8 class. Log10-transformed breadth and depth values were compared by one-way ANOVA with Sidak's multiple comparisons tests. TCRdb took this table from immuneACCESS and kept in-frame rearrangements with V and J called. Such tables lack part of the clones; where checked against another copy, unresolved V genes explain under half of the gap, and the rest is unexplained. For V, J and clone size, that table is used; D and trimming come from the DNA. In all, the sample holds about 90,000 clones, and around 90% of those were seen once. About 6% of the sample is taken by the ten largest.

In the paper's terms, the time point label means: baseline before first vaccination. The vaccinee samples were drawn from two UK trials, COV001 and COV002, one of which was a single-blind randomized controlled phase 2/3 trial testing AZD1222 (ChAdOx1 nCoV-19) in healthy adults. Trial participant PBMC samples were collected at day 0 and day 28 after the second dose for TCRbeta chain sequencing. Paper-wide results and their limitations: In the small 56-69-year group, the increase in depth fell short of significance, most likely because of low power. Because no day 14 peak-response samples were available, repertoires were characterized only after the peak T cell response. The vaccine-associated CD4 TCRs covered the entire spike protein, and the dominant responses fell in regions 160-218 and 743-854. Spike-specific TCR breadth and depth rose significantly after two AZD1222 doses compared with day 0 and with MenACWY recipients. Nearly half of unique spike-specific TCRs reportedly recognized epitopes outside regions mutated in the B.1.351 and B.1.1.7 variants. Only a handful of AZD1222 recipients were SARS-CoV-2 seropositive at baseline, limiting conclusions about previously exposed vaccinees. Most participants were white British and females outnumbered males, and the authors suggested that clonal diversity may have been underestimated.

V is trimmed back by 4 bases and J by 2 bases, and the junction contains 8 bases that no gene match accounts for. Including the terminal cysteine and phenylalanine, the CDR3 comprises 18 residues. Only the CDR3 region is kept as DNA, spanning 54 bases read in frame from base 1. CDR1 MNHEY and CDR2 SVGEGT are derived from the germline V gene. This chain joins TRBV6-2 or TRBV6-3 to TRBJ2-1, and 13 junctional nucleotides match TRBD2. The sequences come from peripheral blood, collected on day 0 of AZD1222 vaccination. The TCR was taken from an adult in good health. The bases read TGTGCCAGCAGTTCATCCCGGACTAGCGGGAGACCCTACAATGAGCAGTTCTTC. This codes for CASSSSRTSGRPYNEQFF.